The 13 T cell receptor beta chains below come from one sample, sequenced in a study of blood T cell repertoires in COVID-19. Sequencing was performed with immunoSEQ multiplex PCR; in TCRdb, only in-frame clones are kept and a portion is missing. The sample carries 150,000 to 200,000 clones, 80% recorded once. What was sequenced was peripheral blood. Every receptor here comes from a man between 60 and 75 years old with acute or convalescent COVID-19.

This clone was detected a few times. The genes are TRBV2 and TRBJ2-2; D is unresolved. This CDR3 spans 12 amino acids. The germline V gene encodes CDR1 SNHLY and CDR2 FYNNEI. V gave up 4 bases and J gave up 6 bases, with 6 bases separating them. The CDR3 bases are TGTGCCAGCAGTGGCTATGCCGGGGAGCTGTTTTTT. Amino acids: CASSGYAGELFF.

The rearrangement links TRBV6-2 or TRBV6-3 to TRBJ2-4, with 10 bases aligning to TRBD2. CDR1 is MNHEY, CDR2 SVGEGT, per germline. Losses at the gene ends were 5 bases for V and 3 bases for J; bases not matched to a gene: 7. The CDR3 totals 16 residues. The CDR3 is CASSQSLAGVKNIQYF. The CDR3 DNA reads as TGTGCCAGCAGTCAAAGCCTAGCGGGGGTCAAAAACATTCAGTACTTC.

This clone was counted only a few times. This rearrangement joins TRBV7-2 to TRBJ2-5; TRBD2 aligns across 13 bases. This CDR3 spans 16 amino acids. From germline, CDR1 is SGHTA and CDR2 FQGNSA. After removal of 4 bases from V and 2 bases from J, the junction contained 4 bases not matched to a gene. In DNA form, the CDR3 reads TGTGCCAGCAGCTCTAGACTAGCGGGGGGACAAGAGACCCAGTACTTC. Translating gives CASSSRLAGGQETQYF.

This sequence joins TRBV6-5 and TRBJ1-2; 8 positions agree with TRBD1. Germline V gene data show CDR1 as MNHEY and CDR2 as SVGAGI. This CDR3 spans 15 amino acids. V lost 5 bases to trimming and J lost 4 bases; unmatched junction nucleotides: 9. The CDR3 DNA reads TGTGCCAGCAGTCCACAGGGGGGGGGATCCTATGGCTACACCTTC. This sequence encodes CASSPQGGGSYGYTF.

This clone was recorded a few times. The gene calls are TRBV2 and TRBJ1-4; tentative D call: TRBD1 (6 bases). Germline CDR1 SNHLY, CDR2 FYNNEI. V lost 5 bases and J 0 bases, leaving 10 bases between the germline ends. There are 15 residues in the CDR3. CDR3 sequence: CASSKRQATNEKLFF. CDR3 nucleotides: TGTGCCAGCAGTAAACGACAGGCAACTAATGAAAAACTGTTTTTT.

Many counts were recorded for this clone. The genes are TRBV6-5 and TRBJ1-6; TRBD1 might be the D (5 bases). The germline CDR1 and CDR2 sequences are MNHEY and SVGAGI. The CDR3 loop spans 15 amino acids. V lost 5 bases and J 8 bases, leaving 16 bases between the germline ends. The CDR3, as DNA: TGTGCCAGCAGTCACCTTGCGGGGCGTGATTCACCCCTCCACTTT. This gives the protein CASSHLAGRDSPLHF.

The J gene is TRBJ1-6, the V gene TRBV19; 10 nucleotides match TRBD1. The CDR3 sequence is 15 residues long. CDR1 is LNHDA and CDR2 is SQIVND in the germline V gene (reference sequence). V was pared by 7 bases and J by 6 bases, with 6 bases of the junction left unmatched. This CDR3 reads CASTRDRGFNSPLHF. Written as DNA, the CDR3 is TGTGCCAGTACCCGGGACAGGGGATTTAATTCACCCCTCCACTTT.

The chain uses TRBV7-2 and TRBJ1-6; 8 bases are shared with TRBD1. The CDR3 has 15 amino acids. Germline V gene lookup returns CDR1 SGHTA and CDR2 FQGNSA. The V gene end was trimmed by 3 bases and the J gene end by 5 bases; junction bases not matched to a gene: 3. The CDR3 region has the DNA TGTGCCAGCAGCTTCCGACAGGGGAATAATTCACCCCTCCACTTT. Protein: CASSFRQGNNSPLHF.

This chain uses TRBV30 with TRBJ2-2, with 8 nucleotides matching TRBD1. The germline V gene has CDR1 GTSNPN and CDR2 SVGIG (reference sequence). V was pared by 7 bases and J by 1 base, with 2 bases of the junction left unmatched. CDR3 length: 13 residues. The CDR3 spells CASDRGNTGELFF. CDR3 nucleotide sequence: TGTGCCTCCGACAGGGGGAACACCGGGGAGCTGTTTTTT.

The chain recombines TRBV7-3 with TRBJ2-1, with 8 positions matching TRBD1. CDR3 length: 14 residues. Trimming cost V 5 bases and J 8 bases; bases outside gene matches: 8. Germline V gene sequence: CDR1 SGHTA, CDR2 FQGTGA. The CDR3 DNA reads TGTGCCAGCAGCCCAAGGACAGGGCCCCATGAGCAGTTCTTC. Protein sequence: CASSPRTGPHEQFF.

V and J are TRBV5-1 and TRBJ1-2, with D perhaps TRBD1 (5 bases). Germline V gene lookup returns CDR1 SGHRS and CDR2 YFSETQ. The ends were cut back, 3 bases at V and 8 bases at J, with 17 bases in the middle. The CDR3 extends over 14 amino acids. The CDR3 bases are TGCGCCAGCAGCTCGCATGCGGGGGTTGGAGGCTACACCTTC. As protein: CASSSHAGVGGYTF.

The chain uses TRBV28 and TRBJ2-1, with TRBD2 as a possible D gene (6 bases). Trimming cost V 8 bases and J 0 bases, with 11 bases left between them. Germline loops: CDR1 MDHEN, CDR2 SYDVKM. The CDR3 is 14 residues long. CDR3 in DNA: TGTGCCAGCCGGGACTTGAGCTCCTACAATGAGCAGTTCTTC. Protein: CASRDLSSYNEQFF.

The chain combines TRBV7-3 with TRBJ1-5; 8 bases align to TRBD1. This CDR3 contains 13 residues. Germline CDR1 and CDR2: SGHTA and FQGTGA. V shed 3 bases and J 5 bases; nucleotides not matched to a gene: 0. CDR3 sequence (DNA): TGTGCCAGCAGCTTGGACAGGGATCAGCCCCAGCATTTT. As protein: CASSLDRDQPQHF. Supplemented by reference TRBV7-3 and TRBJ1-5, the full variable domain reads GAGVSQTPSNKVTEKGKYVELRCDPISGHTALYWYRQSLGQGPEFLIYFQGTGAADDSGLPNDRFFAVRPEGSVSTLKIQRTERGDSAVYLCASSLDRDQPQHFGDGTRLSIL.